These 24 T cell receptor beta chains were all obtained from the same sample, sequenced in a study of control samples from healthy donors and cancer patients. Data came from immunoSEQ multiplex PCR; TCRdb stores just in-frame clones and leaves some out. Altogether about 150,000 clones are present, about nine tenths being singletons, with the ten largest covering around 4.9%. Sequenced input: blood. The receptors originated from a man aged 30 to 45 in good health.

The CDR3 region has the DNA TGCAGCGTTGTTTTCCGGGACAGGTCCTACGAGCAGTACTTC. Protein sequence: CSVVFRDRSYEQYF. V usage is TRBV29-1 and J usage is TRBJ2-7, with TRBD1 matching over 8 bases. With 4 bases clipped from V and 1 base from J, the junction kept 6 bases outside the gene matches. This CDR3 is 14 amino acids long. The germline gives CDR1 SQVTM, CDR2 ANQGSEA.

V gene TRBV15 combines with J gene TRBJ1-3; D call uncertain. Trimming removed 1 base from V and 0 bases from J, with 10 bases in between. The CDR3 totals 16 residues. Germline V gene sequence: CDR1 LNHNV, CDR2 YYDKDF (reference sequence). CDR3 coding DNA: TGTGCCACCAGCAGAGGGGCCAGGAACTCTGGAAACACCATATATTTT. This sequence encodes CATSRGARNSGNTIYF.

The CDR3, as DNA: TGCGCCAGCAGCCAAGATCTGGGGACAGGGCTTGGCTACACCTTC. Translation gives CASSQDLGTGLGYTF. The chain uses TRBV4-3 and TRBJ1-2, with 9 bases fitting TRBD1. V shed 0 bases and J 7 bases; nucleotides not matched to a gene: 6. Germline lookup yields CDR1 LGHNA and CDR2 YSLEER. This CDR3 contains 15 residues.

The chain combines TRBV2 with TRBJ1-2, with 9 bases matching TRBD1. CDR3 length: 13 amino acids. Germline V lookup: CDR1 SNHLY, CDR2 FYNNEI. The J segment lost 8 bases and the V segment lost 6 bases, leaving 7 bases of the junction unmatched. CDR3 amino acids: CASSQGQGFGYTF. As DNA, the CDR3 is TGTGCCAGCAGCCAGGGACAGGGTTTCGGCTACACCTTC.

The V and J genes are TRBV7-8 and TRBJ2-3, with D unclear. V dropped 5 bases and J dropped 1 base, with 16 bases sitting between them. The CDR3 contains 16 residues. Per germline, CDR1 SGHVS and CDR2 FQNEAQ. CDR3 in DNA: TGTGCCAGCAGCCCCCGACCAGGACCCGGCACAGATACGCAGTATTTT. This sequence encodes CASSPRPGPGTDTQYF.

V usage is TRBV7-2 and J usage is TRBJ2-2; 9 positions match TRBD2. This CDR3 comprises 16 residues. Germline assignment: CDR1 SGHTA and CDR2 FQGNSA. V was clipped by 3 bases and J by 6 bases; unmatched bases: 8. This CDR3 is CASSFLAGIDSGELFF. In nucleotides, the CDR3 is TGTGCCAGCAGCTTCCTAGCGGGAATCGACTCCGGGGAGCTGTTTTTT.

The CDR3 here is CASSIEFLRPQHF. Here the CDR3 DNA reads TGTGCCAGTAGTATTGAGTTTTTGCGGCCCCAGCATTTT. The chain links TRBV19 to TRBJ1-5; no reliable D call. Germline CDR1 and CDR2: LNHDA and SQIVND (reference sequence). The CDR3 runs to 13 residues. V was cut by 3 bases and J by 9 bases, with 12 bases left in between.

The gene calls are TRBV7-2 and TRBJ2-3; D is undetermined. Trimming left V 1 base short and J 1 base short, with 6 bases between. The CDR3 contains 14 residues. The germline gives CDR1 SGHTA, CDR2 FQGNSA. The chain's CDR3 is CASSLDRGTDTQYF. In DNA, the CDR3 is TGTGCCAGCAGCTTAGACCGTGGCACAGATACGCAGTATTTT.

This rearrangement joins TRBV9 to TRBJ2-3; 10 bases agree with TRBD2. CDR1 is SGDLS and CDR2 is YYNGEE in the germline V gene. The CDR3 loop spans 17 amino acids. V gave up 4 bases and J gave up 9 bases; unmatched junction bases: 17. The CDR3 DNA reads as TGTGCCAGCAGCATCACCTGGGCTAGCGGGGGCACTGGGACGCAGTATTTT. Its protein product is CASSITWASGGTGTQYF.

The chain combines TRBV5-6 with TRBJ1-1; D gene uncertain. Germline CDR1 is SGHDT and CDR2 is YYEEEE. This CDR3 is 14 amino acids long. V lost 0 bases to trimming and J lost 0 bases, with 6 bases between them. The CDR3 loop is CASSLVTVNTEAFF. CDR3 DNA sequence: TGTGCCAGCAGCTTGGTCACGGTGAACACTGAAGCTTTCTTT.

The genes are TRBV6-5 and TRBJ1-1; D is unclear. The V end was cut by 6 bases, the J end by 1 base, with 9 bases between. Germline V gene sequence: CDR1 MNHEY, CDR2 SVGAGI. The CDR3 covers 13 residues. The DNA for the CDR3 is TGTGCCAGCAGCCCCATGGGGAACACTGAAGCTTTCTTT. This gives the protein CASSPMGNTEAFF.

J is TRBJ2-3 and V is TRBV6-5; no definite D call. V was clipped by 5 bases and J by 2 bases, with 11 bases between them. Looked up from germline, CDR1 is MNHEY and CDR2 is SVGAGI. This CDR3 region has 14 residues. The CDR3 DNA is TGTGCCAGCAGTACAGACCGAATCACAGATACGCAGTATTTT. Protein sequence: CASSTDRITDTQYF.

The chain combines TRBV7-9 with TRBJ2-7; D is unclear. Trimming stripped 5 bases from V and 3 bases from J, with 17 bases between. Germline V gene data show CDR1 as SEHNR and CDR2 as FQNEAQ (reference sequence). CDR3 length equals 15 residues. In nucleotides, the CDR3 is TGTGCCAGCAGCACCGACCGAAACCCAAGCTACGAGCAGTACTTC. This gives the protein CASSTDRNPSYEQYF. Full variable domain (rest looked up from reference TRBV7-9 and TRBJ2-7): DTGVSQNPRHKITKRGQNVTFRCDPISEHNRLYWYRQTLGQGPEFLTYFQNEAQLEKSRLLSDRFSAERPKGSFSTLEIQRTEQGDSAMYLCASSTDRNPSYEQYFGPGTRLTVT.

This clone has just one count. The CDR3 reads CASSLRSKGAEAFF. In DNA, the CDR3 is TGTGCCAGCAGCTTACGGTCTAAGGGCGCTGAAGCTTTCTTT. The chain couples TRBV7-2 to TRBJ1-1; D remains unclear. The CDR3 covers 14 residues. Deletions cut 2 bases from V and 6 bases from J, with 13 bases between. CDR1 SGHTA and CDR2 FQGNSA come from the germline V gene.

The chain joins TRBV6-2 or TRBV6-3 to TRBJ2-1; 8 bases agree with TRBD1. The trim removed 2 bases at V and 8 bases at J, leaving 14 bases unmatched. The CDR3 totals 17 residues. The germline CDR1 and CDR2 sequences are MNHEY and SVGEGT. The CDR3: CASSYARTGIEPHEQFF. The CDR3 region has the DNA TGTGCCAGCAGTTACGCACGGACAGGGATCGAACCCCATGAGCAGTTCTTC.

The chain couples TRBV9 to TRBJ1-1, with 8 nucleotides matching TRBD1. From germline, CDR1 is SGDLS and CDR2 YYNGEE. Trimming removed 3 bases from V and 7 bases from J; junction bases left unmatched: 11. CDR3 length: 15 residues. CDR3 in amino acids: CASSARAGGQGEAFF. The DNA for the CDR3 is TGTGCCAGCAGCGCGAGGGCAGGGGGCCAGGGTGAAGCTTTCTTT.

The chain carries TRBV6-5 and TRBJ2-1, with 7 bases matching TRBD2. With V trimmed by 7 bases and J by 0 bases, 3 bases remained unmatched. The CDR3 has 14 amino acids. Germline loops: CDR1 MNHEY, CDR2 SVGAGI. CDR3 in amino acids: CASNKRDSYNEQFF. DNA for the CDR3: TGTGCCAGCAACAAGCGGGACTCCTACAATGAGCAGTTCTTC.

This clone was seen a single time. The V and J genes are TRBV6-2 or TRBV6-3 and TRBJ2-7, with D hard to call. Trimming removed 0 bases from V and 2 bases from J, with 8 bases in between. Germline CDR1 MNHEY, CDR2 SVGEGT. The CDR3 has 14 residues. DNA for the CDR3: TGTGCCAGCAGTTACTCACTGGGCGCCTACGAGCAGTACTTC. It encodes CASSYSLGAYEQYF.

DNA for the CDR3: TGTGCCAGCAGCCTCCCTGGGCTACCCCTCCACTTT. It is translated as CASSLPGLPLHF. The J gene is TRBJ1-6, the V gene TRBV5-4; D is unresolved. Per germline, CDR1 SGHNT and CDR2 YYREEE (reference sequence). This CDR3 is 12 amino acids long. Deletions cut 4 bases from V and 12 bases from J, with 11 bases between.

This clone showed up just once. The chain is built from TRBV5-1 and TRBJ1-5, with a possible D match to TRBD1 (6 bases). This CDR3 region has 15 residues. Trimming shortened V by 1 base and J by 0 bases, and 8 bases separated the two germline ends. CDR1 is SGHRS and CDR2 is YFSETQ in the germline V gene. CDR3 protein: CASSLQGNSNQPQHF. DNA of the CDR3: TGCGCCAGCAGCTTGCAGGGGAATAGCAATCAGCCCCAGCATTTT.

This chain uses TRBV4-3 with TRBJ2-2; D is perhaps TRBD1 (5 bases). Germline loops: CDR1 LGHNA, CDR2 YSLEER. The CDR3 has 18 amino acids. Trimming removed 3 bases at V and 1 base at J, with 18 bases between. As DNA, the CDR3 is TGCGCCAGCAGCCAGAATTCCGACAGACGACTGAACACCGGGGAGCTGTTTTTT. Its translation is CASSQNSDRRLNTGELFF.

The chain employs TRBV7-8 and TRBJ2-7, with 10 bases matching TRBD1. Germline CDR1 SGHVS, CDR2 FQNEAQ. The CDR3 is 15 amino acids. The junction had 6 bases not matched to a gene; V was cut back by 5 bases and J by 2 bases. This chain's CDR3 is CASSPRTGGTYEQYF. The CDR3 bases are TGTGCCAGCAGCCCCCGGACAGGGGGAACCTACGAGCAGTACTTC.

Here the CDR3 DNA reads TGTGCCAGCTTAGGGGATGGCTACACCTTC. Protein product: CASLGDGYTF. V usage is TRBV7-9 and J usage is TRBJ1-2; D may be TRBD1 (5 bases). Trimming left V 8 bases short and J 6 bases short, with 7 bases between. The CDR3 runs to 10 residues. Germline lookup yields CDR1 SEHNR and CDR2 FQNEAQ (reference sequence). Together with reference TRBV7-9 and TRBJ1-2, the CDR3 gives the full variable domain: DTGVSQNPRHKITKRGQNVTFRCDPISEHNRLYWYRQTLGQGPEFLTYFQNEAQLEKSRLLSDRFSAERPKGSFSTLEIQRTEQGDSAMYLCASLGDGYTFGSGTRLTVV.

The chain recombines TRBV7-9 with TRBJ2-1; 7 bases are shared with TRBD1. The germline CDR1 and CDR2 sequences are SEHNR and FQNEAQ (reference sequence). The CDR3 runs 16 residues. The junction had 16 bases not matched to a gene; V was cut back by 5 bases and J by 9 bases. DNA for the CDR3: TGTGCCAGCAGCCCCAGAATTGGGACAGACGATACTGAGCAGTTCTTC. Translation gives CASSPRIGTDDTEQFF.